This TCR beta chain was sequenced in a study of shared clonotypes between healthy human individuals. Study outcomes and limitations: In contrast to clonotypes shared by all four donors, non-shared clonotypes had lower generation probabilities.

TCRdb's copy holds only in-frame clones and misses some; the assay was immunoSEQ multiplex PCR. The sample includes roughly 2.5 million clones, approximately 90% of them seen just once. This clone has a handful of counts. No antigen is known for it. Germline assignment: CDR1 GTSNPN and CDR2 SVGIG (reference sequence). The length of the CDR3 is 17 residues. The germline V and J ends were trimmed by 2 bases and 4 bases, with 23 bases remaining between them. The chain couples TRBV30 to TRBJ1-1; D may be TRBD1 (5 bases). This clonotype was sampled from a man between 18 and 29 years old in good health. Sequencing was done on a sample of naive CD4+ T cells sorted from blood. The subset is: CD45RA+ positively selected. The CDR3 bases are TGTGCCTGGAGTTCCCGAGCAGGGAGGATTTGGAGCACTGAAGCTTTCTTT. Translation: CAWSSRAGRIWSTEAFF.